This T cell receptor (beta chain) is drawn from a study of cytomegalovirus exposure and HLA in healthy donors. At the level of the study: Later, an analysis reported that the approximately 120 validation repertoires had used the same platform as the roughly 650 first-cohort repertoires.

Study-wide results and caveats: The listing of 150 to 200 TCR beta chains classed them as cytomegalovirus-associated. A few chains linked to CMV were shown in vitro to be specific for CMV antigens.

Sequenced by immunoSEQ multiplex PCR; TCRdb stores in-frame clones only, minus some. The sample lists 190,000 or so clones, approximately 84% occurring once. V was cut by 6 bases and J by 6 bases, with 15 bases left in between. This CDR3 contains 13 residues. The V gene's germline CDR1 is SNHLY and CDR2 FYNNEI. An approximately 130-subject validation cohort, separate from the approximately 670-subject first cohort, supplied the donors. Notes on this clone: The antigen remains unidentified.

This clonotype was obtained from a woman between 18 and 29 years old in good health and CMV-seropositive. Input material: PBMCs. The V and J genes are TRBV2 and TRBJ2-7, with a weak D call TRBD1 (6 bases). The CDR3 DNA is TGTGCCAGCAGCAATACAGGGTTGGGCGAGCAGTACTTC. Translated: CASSNTGLGEQYF.